This T cell receptor (beta chain) appears in the sequencing data of a study of early T cells in non-severe SARS-CoV-2 infection. TCRdb re-called the 5' RACE reads through MiXCR, storing one row per CDR3 protein. The sample consists of tens of thousands of distinct CDR3 sequences, 8% to 10% of them appearing once. This clonotype was detected a few times. Sequencing was done on a sample of whole blood. This sequence was found in an adult who was a healthcare worker with PCR-confirmed SARS-CoV-2 infection or an uninfected control (not recorded which).

As DNA, the CDR3 is TGTGCCAGCAGCCCAACTAGCAATGAGCAGTTCTTC. This translates into CASSPTSNEQFF. V gene TRBV6-2 or TRBV6-3 combines with J gene TRBJ2-1; possibly TRBD2 for D (5 bases). The V end was cut by 6 bases, the J end by 6 bases, with 9 bases between. Germline CDR1 and CDR2: MNHEY and SVGEGT. This CDR3 is 12 amino acids long.